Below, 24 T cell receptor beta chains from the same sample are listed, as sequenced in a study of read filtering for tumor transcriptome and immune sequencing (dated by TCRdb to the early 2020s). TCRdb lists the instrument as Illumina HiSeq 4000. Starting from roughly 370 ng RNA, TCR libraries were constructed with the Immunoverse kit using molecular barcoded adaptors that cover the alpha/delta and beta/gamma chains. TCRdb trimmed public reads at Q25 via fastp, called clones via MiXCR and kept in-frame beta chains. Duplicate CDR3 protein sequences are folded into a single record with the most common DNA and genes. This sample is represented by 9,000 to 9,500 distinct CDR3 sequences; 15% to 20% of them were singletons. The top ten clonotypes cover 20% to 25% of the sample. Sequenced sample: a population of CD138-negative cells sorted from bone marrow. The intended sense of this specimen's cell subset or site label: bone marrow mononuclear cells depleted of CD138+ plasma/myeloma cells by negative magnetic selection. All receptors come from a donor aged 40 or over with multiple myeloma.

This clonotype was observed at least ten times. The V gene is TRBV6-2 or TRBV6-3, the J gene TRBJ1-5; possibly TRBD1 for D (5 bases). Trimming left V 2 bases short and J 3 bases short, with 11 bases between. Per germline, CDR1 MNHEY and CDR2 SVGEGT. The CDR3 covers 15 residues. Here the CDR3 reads CASSYLRQPNQPQHF. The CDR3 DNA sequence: TGTGCCAGCAGTTACCTCCGACAGCCCAATCAGCCCCAGCATTTT.

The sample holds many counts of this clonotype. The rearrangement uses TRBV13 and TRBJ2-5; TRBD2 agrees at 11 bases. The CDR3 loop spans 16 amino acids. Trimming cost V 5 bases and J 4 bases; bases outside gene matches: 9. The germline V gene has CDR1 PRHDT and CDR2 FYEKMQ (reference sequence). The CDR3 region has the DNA TGTGCCAGCAGCCCCCGTAGCGGGGGGGCCCGAGAGACCCAGTACTTC. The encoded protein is CASSPRSGGARETQYF. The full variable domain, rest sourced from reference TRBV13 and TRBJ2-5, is AAGVIQSPRHLIKEKRETATLKCYPIPRHDTVYWYQQGPGQDPQFLISFYEKMQSDKGSIPDRFSAQQFSDYHSELNMSSLELGDSALYFCASSPRSGGARETQYFGPGTRLLVL.

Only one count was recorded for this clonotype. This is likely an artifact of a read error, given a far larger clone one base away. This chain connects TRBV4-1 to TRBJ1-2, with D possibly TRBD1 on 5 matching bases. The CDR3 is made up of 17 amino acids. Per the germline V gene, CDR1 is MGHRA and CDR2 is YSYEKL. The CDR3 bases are TGTGCCAGCAGCCTAGAAGACAGCAAGAGCCTGGTATATGGCTACACCTTC. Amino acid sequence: CASSLEDSKSLVYGYTF.

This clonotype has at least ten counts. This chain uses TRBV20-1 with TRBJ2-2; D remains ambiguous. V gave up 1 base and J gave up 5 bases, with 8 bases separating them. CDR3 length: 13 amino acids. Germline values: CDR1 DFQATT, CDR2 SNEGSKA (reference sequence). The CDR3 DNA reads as TGCAGTGCTAGAGCGACGGATACCGGGGAGCTGTTTTTT. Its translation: CSARATDTGELFF.

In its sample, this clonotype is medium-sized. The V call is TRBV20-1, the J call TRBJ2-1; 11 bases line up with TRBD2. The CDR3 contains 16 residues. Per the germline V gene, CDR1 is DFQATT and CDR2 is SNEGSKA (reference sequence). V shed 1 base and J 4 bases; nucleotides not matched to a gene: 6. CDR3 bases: TGCAGTGCTAGAGCGCGACTAGCGGGATCTTACAATGAGCAGTTCTTC. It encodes CSARARLAGSYNEQFF.

CDR3: CASLRDKRSYNEQFF. The CDR3 nucleotides read TGTGCCAGCCTCCGGGACAAGCGCTCCTACAATGAGCAGTTCTTC. The chain has TRBV6-2 or TRBV6-3 and TRBJ2-1, with TRBD1 as a possible D gene (6 bases). Germline CDR1 reads MNHEY; CDR2 reads SVGEGT. CDR3 length equals 15 residues. V lost 8 bases, J lost 0 bases, and 14 bases lay in between.

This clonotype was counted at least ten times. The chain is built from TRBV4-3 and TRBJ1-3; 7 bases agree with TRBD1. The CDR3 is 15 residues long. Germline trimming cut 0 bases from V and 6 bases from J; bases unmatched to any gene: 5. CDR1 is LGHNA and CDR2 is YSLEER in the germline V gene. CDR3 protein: CASSQDQTGLNTIYF. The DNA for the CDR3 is TGCGCCAGCAGCCAAGACCAGACAGGGCTAAACACCATATATTTT.

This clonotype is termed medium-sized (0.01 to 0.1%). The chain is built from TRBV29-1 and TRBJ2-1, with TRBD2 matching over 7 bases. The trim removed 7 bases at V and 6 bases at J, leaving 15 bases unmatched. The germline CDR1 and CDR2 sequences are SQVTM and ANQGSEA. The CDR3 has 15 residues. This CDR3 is CSATTSAGVSNEQFF. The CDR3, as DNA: TGCAGCGCTACCACTAGTGCGGGAGTATCCAATGAGCAGTTCTTC.

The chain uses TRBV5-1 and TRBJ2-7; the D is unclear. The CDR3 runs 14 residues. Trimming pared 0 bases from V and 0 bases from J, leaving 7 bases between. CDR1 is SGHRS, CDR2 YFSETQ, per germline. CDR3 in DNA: TGCGCCAGCAGCTTGGGGTCCAACTCCTACGAGCAGTACTTC. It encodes CASSLGSNSYEQYF.

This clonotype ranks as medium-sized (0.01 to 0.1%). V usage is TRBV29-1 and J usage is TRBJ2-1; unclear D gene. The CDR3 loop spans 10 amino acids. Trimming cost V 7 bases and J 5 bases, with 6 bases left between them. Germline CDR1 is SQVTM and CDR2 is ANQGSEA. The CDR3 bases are TGCAGCGGGGGTCACAATGAGCAGTTCTTC. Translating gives CSGGHNEQFF.

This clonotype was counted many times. The CDR3 loop reads CASSFPGANTEAFF. The DNA of the CDR3 is TGTGCCAGCAGCTTTCCAGGGGCCAACACTGAAGCTTTCTTT. The chain couples TRBV7-9 to TRBJ1-1, with D tentatively TRBD1 (6 bases). Per germline, CDR1 SEHNR and CDR2 FQNEAQ (reference sequence). The CDR3 extends over 14 amino acids. The V gene lost 3 bases and the J gene lost 2 bases, with 10 bases spanning the gap. The entire variable domain, with the rest obtained from reference TRBV7-9 and TRBJ1-1, is as follows: DTGVSQNPRHKITKRGQNVTFRCDPISEHNRLYWYRQTLGQGPEFLTYFQNEAQLEKSRLLSDRFSAERPKGSFSTLEIQRTEQGDSAMYLCASSFPGANTEAFFGQGTRLTVV.

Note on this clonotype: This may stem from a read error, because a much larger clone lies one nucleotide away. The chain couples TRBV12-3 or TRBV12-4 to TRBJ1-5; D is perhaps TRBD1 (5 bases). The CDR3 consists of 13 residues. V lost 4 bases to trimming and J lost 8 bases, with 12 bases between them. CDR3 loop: CASSSGLWEPQHF. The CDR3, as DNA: TGTGCCAGCAGTTCAGGGTTATGGGAGCCCCAGCATTTT.

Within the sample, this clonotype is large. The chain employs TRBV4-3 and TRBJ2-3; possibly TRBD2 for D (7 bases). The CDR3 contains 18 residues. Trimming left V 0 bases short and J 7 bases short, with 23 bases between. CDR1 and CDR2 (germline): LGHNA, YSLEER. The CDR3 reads CASSQDAPPGGPDYTQYF. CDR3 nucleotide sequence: TGCGCCAGCAGCCAAGATGCCCCCCCGGGGGGCCCCGATTATACGCAGTATTTT.

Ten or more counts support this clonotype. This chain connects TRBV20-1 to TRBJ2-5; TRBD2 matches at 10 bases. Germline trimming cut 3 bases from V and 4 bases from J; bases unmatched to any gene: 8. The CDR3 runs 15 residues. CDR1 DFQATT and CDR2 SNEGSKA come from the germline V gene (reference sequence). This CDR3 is CSAREREGYGETQYF. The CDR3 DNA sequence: TGCAGTGCTAGGGAGCGGGAGGGTTACGGAGAGACCCAGTACTTC.

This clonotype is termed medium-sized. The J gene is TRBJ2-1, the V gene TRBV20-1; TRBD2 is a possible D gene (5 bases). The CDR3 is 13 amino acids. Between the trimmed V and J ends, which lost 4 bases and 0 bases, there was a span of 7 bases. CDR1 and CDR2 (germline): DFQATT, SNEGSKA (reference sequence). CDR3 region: CSAKAVSYNEQFF. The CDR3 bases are TGCAGTGCTAAAGCGGTCTCCTACAATGAGCAGTTCTTC.

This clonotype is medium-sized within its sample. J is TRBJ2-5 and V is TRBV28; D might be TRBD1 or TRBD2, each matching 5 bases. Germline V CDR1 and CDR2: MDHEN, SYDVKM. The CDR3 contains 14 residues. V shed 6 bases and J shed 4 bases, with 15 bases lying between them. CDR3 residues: CASRPQGVGETQYF. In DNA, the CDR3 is TGTGCCAGCAGACCGCAGGGAGTCGGAGAGACCCAGTACTTC.

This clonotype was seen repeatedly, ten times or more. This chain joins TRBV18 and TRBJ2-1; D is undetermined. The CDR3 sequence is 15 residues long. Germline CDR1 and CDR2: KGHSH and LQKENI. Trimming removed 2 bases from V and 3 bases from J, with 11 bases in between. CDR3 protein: CASSPGVAFYNEQFF. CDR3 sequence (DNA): TGTGCCAGCTCACCAGGGGTAGCCTTCTACAATGAGCAGTTCTTC.

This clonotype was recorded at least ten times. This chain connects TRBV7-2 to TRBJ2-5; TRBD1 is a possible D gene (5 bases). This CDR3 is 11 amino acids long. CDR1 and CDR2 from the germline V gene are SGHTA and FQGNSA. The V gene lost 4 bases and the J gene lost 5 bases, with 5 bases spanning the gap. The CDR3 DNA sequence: TGTGCCAGCAGCTCAGGGGAGACCCAGTACTTC. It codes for CASSSGETQYF.

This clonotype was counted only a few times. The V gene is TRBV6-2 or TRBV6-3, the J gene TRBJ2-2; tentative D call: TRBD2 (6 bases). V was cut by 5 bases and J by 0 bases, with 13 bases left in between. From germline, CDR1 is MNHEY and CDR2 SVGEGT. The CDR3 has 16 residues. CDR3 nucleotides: TGTGCCAGCAGTGACCCCGGAGGGCCGAACACCGGGGAGCTGTTTTTT. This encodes CASSDPGGPNTGELFF.

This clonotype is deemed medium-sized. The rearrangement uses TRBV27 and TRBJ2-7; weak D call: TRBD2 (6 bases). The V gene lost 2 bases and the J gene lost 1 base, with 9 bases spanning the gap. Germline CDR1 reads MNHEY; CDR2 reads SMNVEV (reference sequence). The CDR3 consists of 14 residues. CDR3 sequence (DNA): TGTGCCAGCAGTTTAACCGGGACTTCCTACGAGCAGTACTTC. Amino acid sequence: CASSLTGTSYEQYF.

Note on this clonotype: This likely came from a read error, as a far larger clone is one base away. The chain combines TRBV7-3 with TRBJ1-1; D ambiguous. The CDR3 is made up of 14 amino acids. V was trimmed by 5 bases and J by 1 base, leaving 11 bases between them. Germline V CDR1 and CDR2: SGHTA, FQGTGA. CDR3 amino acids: CASSPVVRNTEAFF. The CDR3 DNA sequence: TGTGCCAGCAGCCCGGTAGTTCGGAACACTGAAGCTTTCTTT.

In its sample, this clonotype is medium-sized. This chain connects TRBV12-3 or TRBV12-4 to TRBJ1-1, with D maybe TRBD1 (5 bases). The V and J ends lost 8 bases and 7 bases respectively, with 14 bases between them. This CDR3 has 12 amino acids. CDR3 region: CASETAVGEAFF. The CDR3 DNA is TGTGCCAGCGAGACAGCCGTCGGTGAAGCTTTCTTT.

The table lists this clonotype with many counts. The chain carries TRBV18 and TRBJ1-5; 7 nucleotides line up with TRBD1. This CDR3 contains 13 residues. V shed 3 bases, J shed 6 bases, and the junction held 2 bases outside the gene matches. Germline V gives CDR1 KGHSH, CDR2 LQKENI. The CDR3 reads CASSPDRSQPQHF. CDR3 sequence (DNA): TGTGCCAGCTCACCGGACAGGTCTCAGCCCCAGCATTTT.

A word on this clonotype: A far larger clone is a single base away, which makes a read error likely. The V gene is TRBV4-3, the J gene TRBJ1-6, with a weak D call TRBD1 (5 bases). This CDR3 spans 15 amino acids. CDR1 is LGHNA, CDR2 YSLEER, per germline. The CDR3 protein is CASSRGPGTGTEVFF. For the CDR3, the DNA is TGCGCCAGCAGCCGGGGCCCGGGGACGGGCACTGAAGTTTTCTTT.